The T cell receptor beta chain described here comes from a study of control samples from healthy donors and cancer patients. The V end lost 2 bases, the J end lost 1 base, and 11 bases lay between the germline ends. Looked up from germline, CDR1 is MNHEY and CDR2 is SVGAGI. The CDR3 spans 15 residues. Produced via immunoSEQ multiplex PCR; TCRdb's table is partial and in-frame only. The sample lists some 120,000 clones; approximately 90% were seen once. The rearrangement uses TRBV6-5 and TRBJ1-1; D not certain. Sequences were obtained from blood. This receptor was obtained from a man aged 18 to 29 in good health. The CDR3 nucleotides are TGTGCCAGCAGTTACGGAGGCAACACGAACACTGAAGCTTTCTTT. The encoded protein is CASSYGGNTNTEAFF.